Shown below are 16 T cell receptor beta chains from a single sample sequenced in a study of blood T cell repertoires in COVID-19. Assay used: immunoSEQ multiplex PCR; TCRdb lists only in-frame clones, some missing. The repertoire holds some 250,000 clones, with roughly 90% as singletons. Material: peripheral blood. These receptors were taken from a woman in her 30s with acute or convalescent COVID-19.

The chain couples TRBV5-4 to TRBJ2-3, with a tentative D call TRBD2 (7 bases). This CDR3 has 17 residues. CDR1 and CDR2 (germline): SGHNT, YYREEE (reference sequence). V was trimmed by 6 bases and J by 2 bases, leaving 22 bases between them. The chain's CDR3 is CASTKGQLTSNTDTQYF. The CDR3 nucleotides are TGTGCCAGCACCAAGGGACAACTGACTAGCAACACAGATACGCAGTATTTT. Full variable domain (remainder filled in from reference TRBV5-4 and TRBJ2-3): ETGVTQSPTHLIKTRGQQVTLRCSSQSGHNTVSWYQQALGQGPQFIFQYYREEENGRGNFPPRFSGLQFPNYSSELNVNALELDDSALYLCASTKGQLTSNTDTQYFGPGTRLTVL.

On this clone: The same CDR3 arises from other DNA sequences in this sample as well. The J gene is TRBJ1-5, the V gene TRBV5-4; unclear D gene. Per the germline V gene, CDR1 is SGHNT and CDR2 is YYREEE (reference sequence). The CDR3 length is 14 residues. V dropped 1 base and J dropped 1 base, with 6 bases sitting between them. CDR3 sequence: CASSLRGSNQPQHF. As DNA, the CDR3 is TGTGCCAGCAGCTTGCGCGGAAGCAATCAGCCCCAGCATTTT.

V usage is TRBV30 and J usage is TRBJ2-1; 10 nucleotides agree with TRBD2. V trimming: 8 bases; J trimming: 6 bases; junction bases outside the gene matches: 7. Germline V gene sequence: CDR1 GTSNPN, CDR2 SVGIG (reference sequence). The CDR3 runs 13 residues. The CDR3: CAHGSGRANEQFF. CDR3 in DNA: TGTGCCCATGGAAGCGGGAGGGCCAATGAGCAGTTCTTC. Based on the CDR3 plus reference TRBV30 and TRBJ2-1, the full variable domain is SQTIHQWPATLVQPVGSPLSLECTVEGTSNPNLYWYRQAAGRGLQLLFYSVGIGQISSEVPQNLSASRPQDRQFILSSKKLLLSDSGFYLCAHGSGRANEQFFGPGTRLTVL.

This rearrangement joins TRBV3-1 (or the pseudogene TRBV3-2) to TRBJ2-7; 7 bases are a match to TRBD2. The CDR3 runs to 15 residues. Germline lookup yields CDR1 LGHDT and CDR2 YNNKEL (reference sequence). The V and J ends lost 3 bases and 9 bases, in that order; junction bases with no gene match: 14. CDR3 loop: CASSQGLLGSLVQYF. CDR3 DNA: TGTGCCAGCAGCCAGGGACTACTGGGTTCGTTGGTGCAGTACTTC.

This chain uses TRBV5-1 with TRBJ2-7, with a possible D match to TRBD2 (5 bases). Trimming took 0 bases from V and 5 from J, leaving 9 bases between them. The CDR3 loop spans 13 amino acids. Germline V gives CDR1 SGHRS, CDR2 YFSETQ. The CDR3 is CASSLAPGNEQYF. The CDR3 nucleotides read TGCGCCAGCAGCTTGGCCCCGGGGAACGAGCAGTACTTC.

This chain joins TRBV30 and TRBJ2-1; 11 bases match TRBD2. Losses at the gene ends were 5 bases for V and 4 bases for J; bases not matched to a gene: 7. The germline V gene encodes CDR1 GTSNPN and CDR2 SVGIG (reference sequence). There are 15 residues in the CDR3. CDR3 residues: CAWATGTSGYNEQFF. Here the CDR3 DNA reads TGTGCCTGGGCTACCGGGACTAGCGGATACAATGAGCAGTTCTTC.

The V gene is TRBV5-6, the J gene TRBJ1-6; D gene uncertain. The germline CDR1 and CDR2 sequences are SGHDT and YYEEEE. CDR3 length: 16 amino acids. Deletions cut 0 bases from V and 0 bases from J, with 7 bases between. This chain's CDR3 is CASSLDTNSYNSPLHF. DNA of the CDR3: TGTGCCAGCAGCTTGGACACCAACTCCTATAATTCACCCCTCCACTTT.

This chain uses TRBV6-2 or TRBV6-3 with TRBJ2-3; 12 bases map to TRBD2. The CDR3 is 16 residues long. The germline V gene encodes CDR1 MNHEY and CDR2 SVGEGT. Trimming at V came to 6 bases and at J to 0 bases, leaving 4 bases not matched to a gene. The chain's CDR3 is CASSPTSGRSTDTQYF. DNA of the CDR3: TGTGCCAGCAGCCCTACTAGCGGGAGGAGCACAGATACGCAGTATTTT.

The table lists this clone with a count of one. V usage is TRBV11-2 and J usage is TRBJ2-2; 10 nucleotides align to TRBD1. This CDR3 is built from 15 residues. The V gene's germline CDR1 is SGHAT and CDR2 FQNNGV. Trimming removed 5 bases from V and 7 bases from J; junction bases left unmatched: 7. In DNA, the CDR3 is TGTGCCAGCAGCCCAATGGGACAGGGGAACGGGGAGCTGTTTTTT. It is translated as CASSPMGQGNGELFF.

This clone was detected only once. J is TRBJ2-2 and V is TRBV30; D is possibly TRBD2 (5 bases). The length of the CDR3 is 13 residues. The V end was cut by 0 bases, the J end by 5 bases, with 7 bases between. Germline V gives CDR1 GTSNPN, CDR2 SVGIG (reference sequence). For the CDR3, the DNA is TGTGCCTGGAGTGTAGGCGGGACCGGGGAGCTGTTTTTT. It translates to CAWSVGGTGELFF.

This clone was counted only a few times. The rearrangement links TRBV5-1 to TRBJ2-6, with D hard to call. The CDR3 covers 15 residues. The V end was cut by 0 bases, the J end by 0 bases, with 4 bases between. CDR1 SGHRS and CDR2 YFSETQ come from the germline V gene. CDR3 amino acids: CASSLGASGANVLTF. CDR3 in DNA: TGCGCCAGCAGCTTGGGGGCCTCTGGGGCCAACGTCCTGACTTTC. The whole variable domain, filled in from reference TRBV5-1 and TRBJ2-6, reads KAGVTQTPRYLIKTRGQQVTLSCSPISGHRSVSWYQQTPGQGLQFLFEYFSETQRNKGNFPGRFSGRQFSNSRSEMNVSTLELGDSALYLCASSLGASGANVLTFGAGSRLTVL.

The chain has TRBV4-2 and TRBJ1-3, with 10 nucleotides matching TRBD1. V was clipped by 5 bases and J by 4 bases; unmatched bases: 8. Germline V gives CDR1 LGHNA, CDR2 YNFKEQ. The CDR3 runs to 16 residues. CDR3 sequence reads: CASSTRQGARGNTIYF. The CDR3 DNA is TGTGCCAGCAGCACAAGACAGGGGGCTAGAGGAAACACCATATATTTT.

The chain recombines TRBV7-9 with TRBJ2-3, with no clear D. CDR3 length: 17 residues. V shed 5 bases and J shed 4 bases, with 22 bases lying between them. The germline V gene has CDR1 SEHNR and CDR2 FQNEAQ (reference sequence). CDR3 loop: CASSLKNRVFGPDTQYF. The CDR3 nucleotides are TGTGCCAGCAGCCTAAAGAACCGGGTCTTCGGCCCAGATACGCAGTATTTT.

The genes are TRBV18 and TRBJ2-7; D remains unclear. Trimming removed 2 bases at V and 3 bases at J, with 8 bases between. CDR3 length: 13 residues. Germline CDR1 is KGHSH and CDR2 is LQKENI. The CDR3 loop reads CASSPLTYYEQYF. CDR3 bases: TGTGCCAGCTCACCATTGACTTACTACGAGCAGTACTTC.

The V gene is TRBV7-2, the J gene TRBJ2-4; D is undetermined. V was trimmed by 5 bases and J by 0 bases, leaving 14 bases between them. Germline assignment: CDR1 SGHTA and CDR2 FQGNSA. The CDR3 covers 16 residues. In DNA, the CDR3 is TGTGCCAGCAGCCCCGAGCCATCACTAGCCAAAAACATTCAGTACTTC. Its translation is CASSPEPSLAKNIQYF.

The chain carries TRBV3-1 (or the pseudogene TRBV3-2) and TRBJ1-2; tentative D call: TRBD1 (6 bases). Looked up from germline, CDR1 is LGHDT and CDR2 is YNNKEL (reference sequence). The ends were cut back, 0 bases at V and 4 bases at J, with 15 bases in the middle. This CDR3 region has 16 residues. This CDR3 is CASSQDPLGQSYGYTF. CDR3 bases: TGTGCCAGCAGCCAAGATCCTTTAGGACAGTCCTATGGCTACACCTTC.